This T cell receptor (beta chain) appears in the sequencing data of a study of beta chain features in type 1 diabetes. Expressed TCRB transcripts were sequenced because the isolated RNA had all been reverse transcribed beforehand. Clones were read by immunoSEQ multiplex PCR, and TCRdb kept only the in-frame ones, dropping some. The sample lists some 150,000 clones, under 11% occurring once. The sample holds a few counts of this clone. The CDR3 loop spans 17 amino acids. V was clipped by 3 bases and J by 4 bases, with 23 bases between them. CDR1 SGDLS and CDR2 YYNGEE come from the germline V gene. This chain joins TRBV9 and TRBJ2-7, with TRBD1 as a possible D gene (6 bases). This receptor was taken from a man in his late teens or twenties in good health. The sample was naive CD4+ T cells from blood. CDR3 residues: CASSADDGTGNLYEQYF. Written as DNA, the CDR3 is TGTGCCAGCAGCGCGGACGACGGAACAGGGAACCTTTACGAGCAGTACTTC.